This TCR beta chain was found in a study of T cell repertoires in cytomegalovirus infection. The overall study: HLA-B-restricted CMV epitopes that are well studied were used alongside recently identified HLA-C-restricted ones. An indication of both CMV infection and matching HLA type came from public TCR beta signatures. Study-wide results and limits: There were carriers of CMV plus the relevant HLA, and cumulative public TCR beta family frequency identified them. There were HLA-C-restricted CMV-specific TCR beta clonotypes dominating the ex vivo response.

TCRdb re-analysed the reads in MiXCR, keeping a single row per CDR3 protein. Of approximately 910,000 distinct CDR3 sequences in the sample, roughly 30% are singletons; the top ten hold around an eighth. V lost 4 bases and J lost 1, with 13 bases in between. Germline V gene sequence: CDR1 LNHNV, CDR2 YYDKDF (reference sequence). The CDR3 runs to 15 residues. This clonotype showed up just once. Its antigen is unknown. This chain connects TRBV15 to TRBJ2-5; tentatively, D is TRBD1 (5 bases). The starting material was cultured CD8+ T cells from PBMCs, obtained from culture after CMV antigen stimulation. The TCR was taken from a human donor in good health (CMV status not recorded). Some clones in this sample may be carry-over from other donors' samples. CDR3 in amino acids: CATSISRTPQETQYF. CDR3 nucleotides: TGTGCCACCAGCATCTCCCGGACACCCCAAGAGACCCAGTACTTC.